The sequence of this T cell receptor beta chain was determined in a study of T cell responses to AZD1222 COVID-19 vaccine. The protocol was immunoSEQ multiplex PCR, while the TCRdb copy is restricted to in-frame clones and leaves out a portion. The table shows roughly 80,000 clones, with 90% occurring only once. This clone was counted only a few times. Its antigen is unknown. Study-wide results and caveats: Donor demographics were predominantly white British with a female majority; clonal diversity may be underestimated. Following two doses of AZD1222, Spike-specific TCR breadth and depth rose. Unmutated variant regions are reportedly targeted by nearly half of spike-specific TCRs. There were repertoire samples only from the period after the peak T cell response.

This CDR3 contains 14 residues. The germline V and J ends were trimmed by 4 bases and 2 bases, with 15 bases remaining between them. CDR1 GTSNPN and CDR2 SVGIG come from the germline V gene (reference sequence). The origin of this receptor is an adult in good health. This specimen consisted of peripheral blood, obtained on day 0 of AZD1222 vaccination. V usage is TRBV30 and J usage is TRBJ2-7; D uncertain. As DNA, the CDR3 is TGTGCCTGGAAGGTCCCAGGTCCAACCTACGAGCAGTACTTC. Protein sequence: CAWKVPGPTYEQYF.